This T cell receptor (beta chain) came from a study of early T cells in non-severe SARS-CoV-2 infection. This CDR3 is built from 16 residues. J was trimmed by 7 bases and V by 6 bases; bases with no gene match: 14. Germline values: CDR1 LGHNT, CDR2 FRNRAP. Unique molecular identifiers were attached to individual cDNA molecules. TCRdb fed the 5' RACE reads into MiXCR, producing one record per CDR3 protein. Counted here are some 48,000 distinct CDR3 sequences, less than 15% occurring once; the ten biggest clones make up roughly 10%. This chain connects TRBV12-5 to TRBJ1-4; 7 nucleotides align to TRBD1. This clonotype was sampled from an adult who was a healthcare worker with PCR-confirmed SARS-CoV-2 infection or an uninfected control (not recorded which). The sequenced sample was whole blood. CDR3 nucleotides: TGTGCTAGTGGAATGAGGGGACAGACTCAAGGTGAAAAACTGTTTTTT. As protein: CASGMRGQTQGEKLFF.